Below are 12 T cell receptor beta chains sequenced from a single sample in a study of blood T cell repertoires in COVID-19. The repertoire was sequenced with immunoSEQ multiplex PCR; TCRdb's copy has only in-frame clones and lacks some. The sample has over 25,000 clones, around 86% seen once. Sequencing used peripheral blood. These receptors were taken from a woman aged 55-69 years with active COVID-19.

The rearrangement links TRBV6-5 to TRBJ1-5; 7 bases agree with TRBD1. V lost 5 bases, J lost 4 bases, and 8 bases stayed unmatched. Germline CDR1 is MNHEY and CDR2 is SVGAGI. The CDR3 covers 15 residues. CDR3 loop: CASSSQGQRNQPQHF. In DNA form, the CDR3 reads TGTGCCAGCAGTAGCCAGGGACAGCGAAATCAGCCCCAGCATTTT.

CDR3 protein: CASRPAADRFSYEQYF. CDR3 in DNA: TGTGCAAGTCGCCCTGCCGCGGACAGGTTTTCCTACGAGCAGTACTTC. The chain carries TRBV12-2 and TRBJ2-7; the table's D call, TRBD1, was not checked against the DNA. TRBV12-2 is an annotated pseudogene. The CDR3 is 16 residues long.

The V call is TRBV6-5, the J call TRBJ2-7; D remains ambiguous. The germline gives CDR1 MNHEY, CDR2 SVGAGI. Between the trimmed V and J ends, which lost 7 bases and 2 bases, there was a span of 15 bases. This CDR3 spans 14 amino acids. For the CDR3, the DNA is TGTGCCAGCAACTACCCTCCACACACCTACGAGCAGTACTTC. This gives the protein CASNYPPHTYEQYF.

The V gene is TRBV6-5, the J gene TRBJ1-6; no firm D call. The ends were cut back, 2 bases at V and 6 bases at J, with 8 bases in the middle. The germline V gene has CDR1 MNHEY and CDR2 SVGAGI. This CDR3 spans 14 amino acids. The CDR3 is CASSYRRGNSPLHF. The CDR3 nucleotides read TGTGCCAGCAGTTACAGGCGGGGTAATTCACCCCTCCACTTT.

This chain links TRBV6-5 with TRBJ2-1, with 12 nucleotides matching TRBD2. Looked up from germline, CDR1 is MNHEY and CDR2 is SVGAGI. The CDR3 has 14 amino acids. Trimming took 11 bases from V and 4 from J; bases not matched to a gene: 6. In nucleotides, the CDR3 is TGTGCCGCAAGGACTAGCGGGGTTTACAATGAGCAGTTCTTC. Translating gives CAARTSGVYNEQFF.

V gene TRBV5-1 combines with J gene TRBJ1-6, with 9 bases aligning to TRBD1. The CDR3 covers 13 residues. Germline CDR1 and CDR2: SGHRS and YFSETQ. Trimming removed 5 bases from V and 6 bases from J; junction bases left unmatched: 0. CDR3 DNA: TGCGCCAGCAGGGGACAGGGTAATTCACCCCTCCACTTT. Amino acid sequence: CASRGQGNSPLHF. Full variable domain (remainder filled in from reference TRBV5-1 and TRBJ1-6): KAGVTQTPRYLIKTRGQQVTLSCSPISGHRSVSWYQQTPGQGLQFLFEYFSETQRNKGNFPGRFSGRQFSNSRSEMNVSTLELGDSALYLCASRGQGNSPLHFGNGTRLTVT.

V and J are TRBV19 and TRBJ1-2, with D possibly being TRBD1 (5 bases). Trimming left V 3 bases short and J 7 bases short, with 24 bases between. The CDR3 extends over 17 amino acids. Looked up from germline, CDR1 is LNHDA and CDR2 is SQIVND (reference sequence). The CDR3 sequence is CASSITPAGLSSGGYTF. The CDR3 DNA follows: TGTGCCAGTAGTATTACCCCAGCGGGACTTTCGTCAGGTGGCTACACCTTC.

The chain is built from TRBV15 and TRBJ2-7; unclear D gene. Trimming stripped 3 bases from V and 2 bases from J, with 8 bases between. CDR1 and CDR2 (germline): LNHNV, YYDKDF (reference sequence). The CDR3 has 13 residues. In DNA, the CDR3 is TGTGCCACCAGCAGGAGCCTGACCTACGAGCAGTACTTC. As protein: CATSRSLTYEQYF. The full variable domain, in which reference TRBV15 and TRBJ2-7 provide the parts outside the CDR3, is DAMVIQNPRYQVTQFGKPVTLSCSQTLNHNVMYWYQQKSSQAPKLLFHYYDKDFNNEADTPDNFQSRRPNTSFCFLDIRSPGLGDTAMYLCATSRSLTYEQYFGPGTRLTVT.

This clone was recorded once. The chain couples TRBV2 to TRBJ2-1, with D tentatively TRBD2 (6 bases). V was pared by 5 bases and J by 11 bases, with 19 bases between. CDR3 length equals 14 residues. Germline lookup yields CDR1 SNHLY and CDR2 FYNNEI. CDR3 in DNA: TGTGCCAGCAGTCCGCGGGACGGGGACGTTAAGCAGTTCTTC. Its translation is CASSPRDGDVKQFF.

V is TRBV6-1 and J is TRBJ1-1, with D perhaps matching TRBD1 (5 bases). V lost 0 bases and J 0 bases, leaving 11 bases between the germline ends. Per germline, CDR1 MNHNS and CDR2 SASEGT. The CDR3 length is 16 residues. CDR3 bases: TGTGCCAGCAGTGAAGCGCTACAGGAAGTGAACACTGAAGCTTTCTTT. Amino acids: CASSEALQEVNTEAFF.

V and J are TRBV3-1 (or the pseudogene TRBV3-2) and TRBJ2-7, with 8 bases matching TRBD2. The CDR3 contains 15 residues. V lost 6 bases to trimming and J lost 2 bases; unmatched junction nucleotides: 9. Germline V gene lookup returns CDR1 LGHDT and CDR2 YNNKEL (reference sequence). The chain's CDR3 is CASSLMSGRAYEQYF. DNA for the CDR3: TGTGCCAGCAGTCTAATGTCCGGGAGGGCCTACGAGCAGTACTTC.

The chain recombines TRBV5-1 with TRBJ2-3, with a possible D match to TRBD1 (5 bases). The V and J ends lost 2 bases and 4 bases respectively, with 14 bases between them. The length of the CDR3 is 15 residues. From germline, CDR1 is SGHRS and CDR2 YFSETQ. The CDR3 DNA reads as TGCGCCAGCAGCTTCATCAGGGCGTCGTCAGATACGCAGTATTTT. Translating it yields CASSFIRASSDTQYF.